The sequence of this TCR beta chain was determined in a study of early T cells in non-severe SARS-CoV-2 infection. Study-level background: The input, bulk RNA from unsorted whole blood, was sequenced, and chains were unpaired.

Researchers tagged individual cDNA molecules with unique molecular identifiers. TCRdb reanalysed the 5' RACE reads using MiXCR and keeps one entry per CDR3 protein. The table includes 50,000 to 70,000 distinct CDR3 sequences, under 15% detected once. Trimming pared 8 bases from V and 0 bases from J, leaving 11 bases between. This CDR3 region has 15 residues. The germline CDR1 and CDR2 sequences are MRHNA and SNTAGT. Sequenced input: whole blood. The V and J genes are TRBV6-4 and TRBJ2-6; unclear D gene. The sequence was collected from an adult who was a healthcare worker with PCR-confirmed SARS-CoV-2 infection or an uninfected control (not recorded which). This CDR3 reads CASLRTASGANVLTF. The CDR3 bases are TGTGCCAGCCTGAGGACGGCCTCTGGGGCCAACGTCCTGACTTTC.